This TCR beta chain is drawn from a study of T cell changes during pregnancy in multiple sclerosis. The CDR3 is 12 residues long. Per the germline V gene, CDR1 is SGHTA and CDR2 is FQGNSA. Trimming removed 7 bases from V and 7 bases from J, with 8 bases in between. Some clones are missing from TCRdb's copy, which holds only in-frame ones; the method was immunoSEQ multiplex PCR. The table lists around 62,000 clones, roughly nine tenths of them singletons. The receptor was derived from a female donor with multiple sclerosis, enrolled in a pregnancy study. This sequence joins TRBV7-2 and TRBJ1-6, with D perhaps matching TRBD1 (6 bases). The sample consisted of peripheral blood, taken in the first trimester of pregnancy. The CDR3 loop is CASTQGNSPLHF. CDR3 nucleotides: TGTGCCAGCACCCAGGGGAATTCACCCCTCCACTTT.